This TCR beta chain was captured by sequencing in a study of blood T cell repertoires in COVID-19. About the study: Whether acute or convalescent, the COVID-19 samples came from the United States, Italy and Spain. T cells, B-cell-depleted T cells, or PBMCs supplied cDNA or gDNA.

This table comes from immunoSEQ multiplex PCR, and its TCRdb copy is limited to in-frame clones, with some not included. The sample consists of about 280,000 clones, roughly 80% of them appearing once. Trimming removed 4 bases from V and 2 bases from J; junction bases left unmatched: 10. This CDR3 is built from 18 residues. Germline V gene sequence: CDR1 SEHNR, CDR2 FQNEAQ (reference sequence). V and J are TRBV7-9 and TRBJ1-4; TRBD1 matches 10 bases. This clonotype originated in a woman in her forties or fifties who had recovered from COVID-19. Input material: peripheral blood. CDR3 in amino acids: CASSSPRTGGDTNEKLFF. Here the CDR3 DNA reads TGTGCCAGCAGCTCACCTCGGACAGGGGGGGATACTAATGAAAAACTGTTTTTT. The full variable domain, in which reference TRBV7-9 and TRBJ1-4 provide the parts outside the CDR3, is DTGVSQNPRHKITKRGQNVTFRCDPISEHNRLYWYRQTLGQGPEFLTYFQNEAQLEKSRLLSDRFSAERPKGSFSTLEIQRTEQGDSAMYLCASSSPRTGGDTNEKLFFGSGTQLSVL.